The rows below give T cell receptor beta chains drawn from one sample of a study of blood T cells in healthy people across ages. One entry per CDR3 protein, called by TCRdb with MiXCR from the 5' RACE reads. The table shows about 680,000 distinct CDR3 sequences, with about half occurring only once. Sample: blood. The source of these receptors is a woman aged 55-70 years in good health. Each CDR3 is given with its conserved first and last residue. The D gene is left open where the match is weak. Not all rows give a size; the values are once, few, many and, for expanded clones, a class.

NA	TRBV5-5	14	NA	TRBJ2-5	CASSLDSLFETQYF	TGTGCCAGCAGCTTAGACAGCCTCTTCGAGACCCAGTACTTC
NA	TRBV5-5	14	TRBD1	TRBJ2-3	CASTGTGGTDTQYF	TGTGCCAGCACTGGGACAGGGGGAACAGATACGCAGTATTTT
NA	TRBV5-1	14	NA	TRBJ1-2	CASSFAEPNYGYTF	TGCGCCAGCAGCTTTGCAGAACCTAACTATGGCTACACCTTC
NA	TRBV29-1	11	NA	TRBJ2-1	CSENHGLQQFF	TGCAGCGAAAACCACGGACTACAGCAGTTCTTC
few	TRBV27	14	NA	TRBJ1-5	CASSFVGFNQPQHF	TGTGCCAGCAGTTTTGTAGGTTTCAATCAGCCCCAGCATTTT
few	TRBV7-2	12	NA	TRBJ2-1	CASGGPYNEQFF	TGTGCCAGCGGCGGGCCGTACAATGAGCAGTTCTTC
once	TRBV20-1	14	NA	TRBJ1-4	CSAMNTGTNEKLFF	TGCAGTGCGATGAACACCGGGACTAATGAAAAACTGTTTTTT
NA	TRBV5-1	14	NA	TRBJ2-1	CASSLEGGFDEQFF	TGCGCCAGCAGCTTGGAGGGCGGATTCGATGAGCAGTTCTTC
NA	TRBV7-2	14	NA	TRBJ2-7	CASSLLANTYEQYF	TGTGCCAGCAGCTTGCTAGCGAACACCTACGAGCAGTACTTC
NA	TRBV15	13	NA	TRBJ2-1	CATSRDRRNEQFF	TGTGCCACCAGCAGAGATCGTAGGAATGAGCAGTTCTTC
few	TRBV20-1	12	NA	TRBJ2-7	CSAKTESYEQYF	TGCAGTGCAAAGACTGAATCCTACGAGCAGTACTTC
NA	TRBV24-1	16	TRBD1	TRBJ2-5	CATSDPGQGLGETQYF	TGTGCCACCAGTGACCCGGGACAGGGACTTGGGGAGACCCAGTACTTC
few	TRBV12-3/TRBV12-4	13	NA	TRBJ2-7	CASSLLGAWEQYF	TGTGCCAGCAGTTTACTGGGGGCCTGGGAGCAGTACTTC
NA	TRBV7-2	15	TRBD2	TRBJ2-7	CASSPTSGSYNEQYF	TGTGCCAGCAGTCCGACTAGCGGGAGCTACAATGAGCAGTACTTC
NA	TRBV29-1	14	NA	TRBJ1-2	CSVSGSTERGGYTF	TGCAGCGTTTCTGGCTCGACAGAGAGGGGTGGCTACACCTTC
once	TRBV7-2	14	NA	TRBJ2-1	CASSLVGGAGEQFF	TGTGCCAGCAGCTTAGTAGGAGGGGCTGGCGAGCAGTTCTTC
NA	TRBV4-3	15	NA	TRBJ2-7	CASSQQDGSYNEQYF	TGCGCCAGCAGCCAACAGGACGGGTCCTACAATGAGCAGTACTTC
few	TRBV3-1	18	NA	TRBJ1-6	CASSQVAIGSLGNSPLHF	TGTGCCAGCAGCCAAGTAGCGATTGGGTCTCTAGGGAATTCACCCCTCCACTTT
few	TRBV15	17	NA	TRBJ2-7	CATSRDSLVPPPYEQYF	TGTGCCACCAGCAGGGACAGCCTAGTACCTCCACCCTACGAGCAGTACTTC
NA	TRBV15	17	TRBD2	TRBJ2-7	CATSRDPSGGYSNEQYF	TGTGCCACCAGCAGAGATCCTAGCGGGGGATATAGCAATGAGCAGTACTTC
NA	TRBV20-1	17	TRBD2	TRBJ2-1	CSAWTSGRVGGKNEQFF	TGCAGTGCTTGGACTAGCGGGAGGGTAGGGGGAAAGAATGAGCAGTTCTTC
NA	TRBV5-1	14	TRBD1	TRBJ2-7	CASSDRGLSYEQYF	TGCGCCAGCAGCGACAGGGGTTTATCCTACGAGCAGTACTTC
NA	TRBV6-6	14	TRBD1	TRBJ2-5	CASGDRGIQETQYF	TGTGCGTCCGGAGACAGGGGAATTCAAGAGACCCAGTACTTC
few	TRBV5-1	16	NA	TRBJ2-2	CASSLAPGLNTGELFF	TGCGCCAGCAGCTTGGCCCCAGGGTTGAACACCGGGGAGCTGTTTTTT
NA	TRBV2	13	NA	TRBJ1-1	CASSADSRTEAFF	TGTGCCAGCAGCGCGGACAGCCGCACTGAAGCTTTCTTT
NA	TRBV28	15	NA	TRBJ2-7	CASSPAGIDYYEQYF	TGTGCCAGCAGTCCCGCGGGAATCGACTACTACGAGCAGTACTTC
NA	TRBV28	12	NA	TRBJ2-3	CASSFLYDTQYF	TGTGCCAGCAGTTTTCTCTACGATACGCAGTATTTT
NA	TRBV25-1	15	TRBD2	TRBJ2-5	CASSETSGSGDEQYF	TGTGCCAGCAGTGAAACTAGCGGGAGTGGCGATGAGCAGTACTTC
NA	TRBV28	17	NA	TRBJ2-4	CASSLPAGLETKNIQYF	TGTGCCAGCAGCCTACCGGCAGGGTTGGAGACCAAAAACATTCAGTACTTC
NA	TRBV15	14	NA	TRBJ1-5	CATSRGSENQPQHF	TGTGCCACCAGCAGAGGGTCCGAAAATCAGCCCCAGCATTTT
NA	TRBV11-1	15	NA	TRBJ2-6	CASSLEGRGANVLTF	TGTGCCAGCAGCTTAGAGGGGCGAGGGGCCAACGTCCTGACTTTC
few	TRBV10-3	15	NA	TRBJ2-1	CAISELAQGPNEQFF	TGTGCCATCAGTGAGTTGGCCCAGGGGCCAAATGAGCAGTTCTTC
NA	TRBV27	15	TRBD1	TRBJ2-2	CASGQGTMWAGELFF	TGTGCCAGCGGACAGGGGACGATGTGGGCCGGGGAGCTGTTTTTT
NA	TRBV12-3/TRBV12-4	14	NA	TRBJ2-1	CASLKLPTYNEQFF	TGTGCCAGCTTGAAACTCCCTACATACAATGAGCAGTTCTTC
few	TRBV5-8	12	NA	TRBJ2-3	CASSLAWDTQYF	TGTGCCAGCAGCTTGGCCTGGGATACGCAGTATTTT
NA	TRBV28	18	NA	TRBJ2-3	CASSARGRRDKGPDTQYF	TGTGCCAGCAGTGCGAGGGGCCGGCGGGATAAAGGGCCAGATACGCAGTATTTT
NA	TRBV14	13	TRBD1	TRBJ1-2	CASSPRQGDGYTF	TGTGCCAGCAGCCCTCGACAGGGCGATGGCTACACCTTC
NA	TRBV7-9	16	TRBD1	TRBJ1-5	CASTSSGTGRNQPQHF	TGTGCCAGCACCTCTTCAGGGACAGGCCGCAATCAGCCCCAGCATTTT
NA	TRBV6-1	15	NA	TRBJ1-1	CASSEGVKRVTEAFF	TGTGCCAGCAGTGAAGGAGTCAAAAGGGTTACTGAAGCTTTCTTT
few	TRBV5-1	19	TRBD2	TRBJ2-7	CASSYAGKRLAGGTYEQYF	TGCGCCAGCAGCTACGCAGGGAAACGACTAGCGGGAGGCACCTACGAGCAGTACTTC
NA	TRBV7-2	15	NA	TRBJ1-1	CASSRSGQRNTEAFF	TGTGCCAGCAGCCGTAGCGGACAAAGGAACACTGAAGCTTTCTTT
NA	TRBV12-3/TRBV12-4	13	TRBD1	TRBJ1-2	CASRTRGRHGYTF	TGTGCCAGCAGAACCAGGGGGCGTCATGGCTACACCTTC
few	TRBV6-2/TRBV6-3	15	TRBD2	TRBJ2-7	CASRSAGTSAYEQYF	TGTGCCAGCAGAAGTGCCGGGACTAGCGCCTACGAGCAGTACTTC
NA	TRBV7-2	12	NA	TRBJ2-1	CASIPKKDEQFF	TGTGCCAGCATCCCCAAGAAGGATGAGCAGTTCTTC
NA	TRBV6-2/TRBV6-3	14	TRBD1	TRBJ2-5	CASSWTGLGETQYF	TGTGCCAGCAGTTGGACAGGGCTGGGGGAGACCCAGTACTTC
NA	TRBV20-1	13	NA	TRBJ2-1	CSASHHLDNEQFF	TGCAGTGCTAGCCACCACCTTGACAATGAGCAGTTCTTC
few	TRBV7-9	15	TRBD2	TRBJ2-5	CASSLLAGLGETQYF	TGTGCCAGCAGCTTGCTAGCGGGGCTTGGAGAGACCCAGTACTTC
NA	TRBV12-3/TRBV12-4	13	NA	TRBJ2-5	CASRKIGRYEQYF	TGTGCCAGCAGAAAAATAGGGAGGTATGAGCAGTACTTC
NA	TRBV7-2	12	NA	TRBJ2-1	CASSFLRDEQFF	TGTGCCAGCAGCTTTTTGCGCGATGAGCAGTTCTTC
NA	TRBV29-1	13	NA	TRBJ1-1	CSVLTGFGTEAFF	TGCAGCGTCCTAACAGGCTTCGGCACTGAAGCTTTCTTT
NA	TRBV7-6	19	TRBD2	TRBJ2-1	CASSLDGTSGSLGRDEQFF	TGTGCCAGCAGCTTAGACGGGACTAGCGGGAGTTTGGGGCGGGATGAGCAGTTCTTC
few	TRBV4-2	16	TRBD1	TRBJ2-7	CASSQHYRGENYEQYF	TGTGCCAGCAGCCAACATTACAGGGGAGAAAACTACGAGCAGTACTTC
few	TRBV4-3	16	NA	TRBJ1-2	CASSQDLPGARHGYTF	TGCGCCAGCAGCCAAGATCTCCCGGGGGCGCGGCATGGCTACACCTTC
NA	TRBV20-1	13	NA	TRBJ1-5	CSASRPGSQPQHF	TGCAGTGCTAGTCGCCCCGGATCCCAGCCCCAGCATTTT
NA	TRBV10-3	11	NA	TRBJ2-1	CAIMTDNEQFF	TGTGCCATCATGACAGACAATGAGCAGTTCTTC
few	TRBV28	14	NA	TRBJ2-1	CASSQTQGWNEQFF	TGTGCCAGCAGCCAGACACAGGGATGGAATGAGCAGTTCTTC
many	TRBV7-9	11	NA	TRBJ2-5	CASSDWETQYF	TGTGCCAGCAGCGACTGGGAGACCCAGTACTTC
NA	TRBV30	15	NA	TRBJ2-2	CAWSVRVGEVGELFF	TGTGCCTGGAGTGTAAGGGTGGGAGAGGTCGGGGAGCTGTTTTTT